Sequencing of this TCR beta chain was carried out in a study of T cells after yellow fever vaccination. The CDR3 length is 13 residues. V lost 7 bases and J 1 base, leaving 10 bases between the germline ends. The germline V gene has CDR1 KGHDR and CDR2 SFDVKD. TCRdb reprocessed the 5' RACE reads with MiXCR, giving one entry per CDR3 protein. The sample includes approximately 550,000 distinct CDR3 sequences, less than 15% of them seen just once. The chain combines TRBV24-1 with TRBJ2-7, with D perhaps TRBD1 (5 bases). Material: PBMCs, obtained on the day of the yellow fever booster vaccination. The clonotype was recovered from a man aged 25-45 years who received the YFV17D yellow fever vaccine. The CDR3 spells CATSDSYSYEQYF. CDR3 DNA: TGTGCCACCAGCGACAGCTATTCCTACGAGCAGTACTTC.